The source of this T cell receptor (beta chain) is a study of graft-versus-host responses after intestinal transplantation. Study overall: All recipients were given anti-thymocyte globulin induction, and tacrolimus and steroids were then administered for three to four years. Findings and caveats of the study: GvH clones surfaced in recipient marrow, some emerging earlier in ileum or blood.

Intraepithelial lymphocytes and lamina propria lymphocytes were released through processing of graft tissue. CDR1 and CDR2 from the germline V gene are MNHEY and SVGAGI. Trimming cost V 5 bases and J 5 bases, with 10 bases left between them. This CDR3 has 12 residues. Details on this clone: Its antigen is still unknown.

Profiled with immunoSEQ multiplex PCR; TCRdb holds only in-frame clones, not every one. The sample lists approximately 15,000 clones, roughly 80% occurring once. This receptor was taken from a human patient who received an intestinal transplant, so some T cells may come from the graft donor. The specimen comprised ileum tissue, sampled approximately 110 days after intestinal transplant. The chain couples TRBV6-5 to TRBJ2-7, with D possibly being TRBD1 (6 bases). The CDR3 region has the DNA TGTGCCAGCAGTGGCACAGGGAACGAGCAGTACTTC. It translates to CASSGTGNEQYF.